The next 30 T cell receptor beta chains were all read from a single sample in a study of T cell responses to AZD1222 COVID-19 vaccine. Here immunoSEQ multiplex PCR was the method, and the copy in TCRdb shows in-frame clones only, minus some. The sample holds fewer than 55,000 clones; under 85% are singletons and the top ten take roughly half. Material: peripheral blood, obtained on day 0 of AZD1222 vaccination. Receptors originate from an adult in good health.

The chain recombines TRBV28 with TRBJ2-6, with a tentative D call TRBD2 (7 bases). The CDR3 is made up of 19 amino acids. Deletions cut 5 bases from V and 0 bases from J, with 20 bases between. CDR1 is MDHEN and CDR2 is SYDVKM in the germline V gene. CDR3 DNA: TGTGCCAGCAGTACGGGGGGAAGGGACACCAGCTCTGGGGCCAACGTCCTGACTTTC. This codes for CASSTGGRDTSSGANVLTF.

The chain links TRBV28 to TRBJ2-5; D might be TRBD1 (5 bases). Deletions cut 6 bases from V and 5 bases from J, with 22 bases between. The germline CDR1 and CDR2 sequences are MDHEN and SYDVKM. CDR3 length equals 16 residues. The CDR3 nucleotides are TGTGCCAGCAGCCAGACAGAACCATCCCTTGGGGAGACCCAGTACTTC. Its translation: CASSQTEPSLGETQYF. The whole variable domain, filled in from reference TRBV28 and TRBJ2-5, reads DVKVTQSSRYLVKRTGEKVFLECVQDMDHENMFWYRQDPGLGLRLIYFSYDVKMKEKGDIPEGYSVSREKKERFSLILESASTNQTSMYLCASSQTEPSLGETQYFGPGTRLLVL.

The table lists this clone with a few counts. This sequence joins TRBV27 and TRBJ2-7; D not resolved. Trimming shortened V by 2 bases and J by 0 bases, and 8 bases separated the two germline ends. Germline CDR1 is MNHEY and CDR2 is SMNVEV (reference sequence). The CDR3 runs 14 residues. The CDR3 spells CASSLTAASYEQYF. The CDR3 region has the DNA TGTGCCAGCAGTTTAACGGCAGCCTCCTACGAGCAGTACTTC.

V usage is TRBV6-5 and J usage is TRBJ1-2; 8 bases line up with TRBD1. This CDR3 has 14 residues. V dropped 2 bases and J dropped 4; count of bases not matched to a gene: 3. CDR1 MNHEY and CDR2 SVGAGI come from the germline V gene. The CDR3 region has the DNA TGTGCCAGCAGTTACGACAGGGGAACCTATGGCTACACCTTC. It specifies CASSYDRGTYGYTF.

The chain uses TRBV7-9 and TRBJ2-7; D not resolved. V was clipped by 5 bases and J by 5 bases, with 10 bases between them. The germline CDR1 and CDR2 sequences are SEHNR and FQNEAQ (reference sequence). CDR3 length: 12 amino acids. CDR3 residues: CASSRTPNEQYF. The CDR3, as DNA: TGTGCCAGCAGCAGGACCCCTAACGAGCAGTACTTC.

V and J are TRBV2 and TRBJ2-1, with 11 bases identical to TRBD2. The ends lost 5 bases at V and 3 bases at J; junction bases unmatched: 3. This CDR3 is built from 15 residues. The V gene's germline CDR1 is SNHLY and CDR2 FYNNEI. CDR3 region: CASSRLAGGYNEQFF. The CDR3 DNA reads as TGTGCCAGCAGTCGCCTAGCGGGGGGCTACAATGAGCAGTTCTTC.

The rearrangement links TRBV28 to TRBJ1-3; D is undetermined. The germline V gene encodes CDR1 MDHEN and CDR2 SYDVKM. The ends were cut back, 5 bases at V and 4 bases at J, with 15 bases in the middle. The CDR3 is 15 residues long. The CDR3 loop is CASSPGGNQGNTIYF. The CDR3 DNA sequence: TGTGCCAGCAGTCCCGGCGGGAATCAAGGAAACACCATATATTTT.

The V gene is TRBV5-1, the J gene TRBJ2-2; D uncertain. This CDR3 comprises 13 residues. The V gene's germline CDR1 is SGHRS and CDR2 YFSETQ. V was trimmed by 1 base and J by 5 bases, leaving 6 bases between them. CDR3 sequence reads: CASSLSVTGELFF. The CDR3 nucleotides read TGCGCCAGCAGCTTGTCTGTGACCGGGGAGCTGTTTTTT.

The chain recombines TRBV24-1 with TRBJ2-3; 10 nucleotides match TRBD1. V dropped 4 bases and J dropped 3; count of bases not matched to a gene: 6. CDR1 is KGHDR and CDR2 is SFDVKD in the germline V gene. The CDR3 contains 16 residues. In DNA form, the CDR3 reads TGTGCCACCAGTGACCCAGGGGACAGGGGAACAGATACGCAGTATTTT. Residues: CATSDPGDRGTDTQYF.

The V gene is TRBV2, the J gene TRBJ1-4; 7 bases align to TRBD1. The CDR3 sequence is 15 residues long. Germline V gene sequence: CDR1 SNHLY, CDR2 FYNNEI. Unmatched junction bases numbered 4, after V lost 6 bases and J lost 0 bases. The CDR3 nucleotides read TGTGCCAGCAGGAGACAGGGACCAACTAATGAAAAACTGTTTTTT. Protein: CASRRQGPTNEKLFF.

This clone was seen once. The chain joins TRBV28 to TRBJ1-4; possibly TRBD1 for D (6 bases). Germline V CDR1 and CDR2: MDHEN, SYDVKM. The germline V and J ends were trimmed by 2 bases and 4 bases, with 11 bases remaining between them. This CDR3 region has 15 residues. CDR3 residues: CASSLPTGSNEKLFF. Here the CDR3 DNA reads TGTGCCAGCAGTTTACCCACAGGGAGTAATGAAAAACTGTTTTTT.

This clone was seen many times. The V call is TRBV13, the J call TRBJ2-2; 12 nucleotides line up with TRBD2. The V segment lost 11 bases and the J segment 0 bases; nucleotides outside the gene matches: 10. Germline loops: CDR1 PRHDT, CDR2 FYEKMQ (reference sequence). There are 17 residues in the CDR3. The CDR3 sequence is CASGGLAGPSNTGELFF. The CDR3 nucleotides read TGTGCCTCTGGGGGACTAGCGGGTCCCTCGAACACCGGGGAGCTGTTTTTT.

The chain couples TRBV6-5 to TRBJ1-3, with a possible D match to TRBD1 (5 bases). There are 15 residues in the CDR3. The germline V gene encodes CDR1 MNHEY and CDR2 SVGAGI. The V end was cut by 5 bases, the J end by 3 bases, with 14 bases between. CDR3 nucleotide sequence: TGTGCCAGCAGTACAGGACCGGGGGTTGGAAACACCATATATTTT. This sequence encodes CASSTGPGVGNTIYF.

This chain links TRBV4-1 with TRBJ1-6, with D unclear. V gave up 3 bases and J gave up 9 bases, with 12 bases separating them. The CDR3 is 14 amino acids. The germline V gene has CDR1 MGHRA and CDR2 YSYEKL. The CDR3 is CASSQDAGSSPLHF. CDR3 DNA sequence: TGCGCCAGCAGCCAGGACGCGGGAAGTTCACCCCTCCACTTT.

CDR3: CASSQNGPSGLEQYF. DNA of the CDR3: TGTGCCAGCTCACAAAACGGACCGTCGGGCCTCGAGCAGTACTTC. J is TRBJ2-7 and V is TRBV18; D not certain. V gave up 4 bases and J gave up 6 bases, with 19 bases separating them. CDR3 length: 15 residues. Germline V gene data show CDR1 as KGHSH and CDR2 as LQKENI.

The chain uses TRBV4-1 and TRBJ1-4; D remains ambiguous. CDR1 MGHRA and CDR2 YSYEKL come from the germline V gene. The CDR3 has 15 amino acids. V lost 2 bases to trimming and J lost 3 bases, with 10 bases between them. The CDR3 DNA is TGCGCCAGCAGCCAAAGAGGGTTGGCTAATGAAAAACTGTTTTTT. This gives the protein CASSQRGLANEKLFF.

The chain recombines TRBV15 with TRBJ2-6; tentatively, D is TRBD1 (6 bases). The CDR3 covers 16 residues. Trimming cost V 3 bases and J 1 base, with 10 bases left between them. Germline CDR1 and CDR2: LNHNV and YYDKDF (reference sequence). CDR3 nucleotides: TGTGCCACCAGCAGTAACAGGGTGTCTGGGGCCAACGTCCTGACTTTC. Translation gives CATSSNRVSGANVLTF.

The chain combines TRBV7-9 with TRBJ1-1; 7 nucleotides line up with TRBD1. Trimming took 4 bases from V and 11 from J; bases not matched to a gene: 4. The V gene's germline CDR1 is SEHNR and CDR2 FQNEAQ (reference sequence). CDR3 length: 11 residues. In DNA form, the CDR3 reads TGTGCCAGCAGCTCGGGACAGCGGGCTTTCTTT. This codes for CASSSGQRAFF.

This clone has only a few counts. The CDR3 DNA follows: TGTGCCAGCAGGACCGACCATTCCACAGATACGCAGTATTTT. Amino acids: CASRTDHSTDTQYF. This chain uses TRBV2 with TRBJ2-3; D not resolved. CDR1 is SNHLY, CDR2 FYNNEI, per germline. The CDR3 contains 14 residues. Trimming took 6 bases from V and 2 from J, leaving 12 bases between them.

This CDR3 reads CASKRGLYNEQFF. The DNA for the CDR3 is TGTGCCAGCAAGAGGGGACTTTACAATGAGCAGTTCTTC. The chain uses TRBV6-6 and TRBJ2-1; maybe TRBD2 (6 bases). The length of the CDR3 is 13 residues. Per the germline V gene, CDR1 is MNHNY and CDR2 is SVGAGI (reference sequence). V was clipped by 7 bases and J by 4 bases, with 11 bases between them.

The CDR3 is CASSPEYSVLTRYNEQFF. In DNA form, the CDR3 reads TGTGCCAGCAGCCCCGAGTATTCGGTCCTGACCCGATACAATGAGCAGTTCTTC. This rearrangement joins TRBV7-9 to TRBJ2-1; unclear D gene. V was cut by 5 bases and J by 4 bases, with 24 bases left in between. The CDR3 consists of 18 residues. Germline loops: CDR1 SEHNR, CDR2 FQNEAQ (reference sequence).

There are a few counts of this clone. The chain links TRBV6-5 to TRBJ1-1; D unclear. The germline V gene encodes CDR1 MNHEY and CDR2 SVGAGI. The V end was cut by 8 bases, the J end by 1 base, with 11 bases between. This CDR3 comprises 13 residues. Written as DNA, the CDR3 is TGTGCCAGCGGAGGGCTTGAGAACACTGAAGCTTTCTTT. Translation gives CASGGLENTEAFF.

The CDR3 bases are TGTGCCAGCAGCCAAGAAGTCAATCAGCCCCAGCATTTT. It translates to CASSQEVNQPQHF. This chain joins TRBV4-2 and TRBJ1-5; D ambiguous. This CDR3 has 13 residues. Trimming pared 0 bases from V and 3 bases from J, leaving 3 bases between. Germline CDR1 and CDR2: LGHNA and YNFKEQ.

The table lists this clone with a few counts. The chain joins TRBV30 to TRBJ1-1, with D unresolved. Germline V CDR1 and CDR2: GTSNPN, SVGIG (reference sequence). V was pared by 5 bases and J by 3 bases, with 4 bases between. The CDR3 has 10 amino acids. For the CDR3, the DNA is TGTGCCTGGCGGCACACTGAAGCTTTCTTT. It specifies CAWRHTEAFF.

J is TRBJ2-1 and V is TRBV7-3, with D possibly TRBD2 on 6 matching bases. The CDR3 is made up of 15 amino acids. Trimming took 2 bases from V and 10 from J, leaving 18 bases between them. Germline loops: CDR1 SGHTA, CDR2 FQGTGA. The CDR3 here is CASSLLGLSDGEQFF. DNA for the CDR3: TGTGCCAGCAGCTTATTGGGACTCTCCGACGGGGAGCAGTTCTTC.

The chain has TRBV5-1 and TRBJ1-1, with D uncertain. The CDR3 is 14 amino acids. Germline V gene data show CDR1 as SGHRS and CDR2 as YFSETQ. V lost 3 bases, J lost 4 bases, and 13 bases lay in between. Written as DNA, the CDR3 is TGCGCCAGCAGCTGGGCGGAGGGAGGCACTGAAGCTTTCTTT. It is translated as CASSWAEGGTEAFF.

The chain employs TRBV18 and TRBJ2-5; D gene uncertain. The CDR3 contains 12 residues. Per germline, CDR1 KGHSH and CDR2 LQKENI. Trimming removed 3 bases at V and 2 bases at J, with 4 bases between. CDR3 residues: CASSPKQETQYF. The DNA for the CDR3 is TGTGCCAGCTCACCGAAGCAAGAGACCCAGTACTTC.

This clone was observed once. The chain couples TRBV19 to TRBJ1-5; D is undetermined. The length of the CDR3 is 13 residues. Germline V CDR1 and CDR2: LNHDA, SQIVND (reference sequence). Trimming left V 4 bases short and J 1 base short, with 5 bases between. CDR3 nucleotides: TGTGCCAGTAGTAGCTGGAGCAATCAGCCCCAGCATTTT. Its translation is CASSSWSNQPQHF.

This chain connects TRBV3-1 (or the pseudogene TRBV3-2) to TRBJ1-1, with D unresolved. This CDR3 spans 16 amino acids. Trimming stripped 0 bases from V and 1 base from J, with 12 bases between. CDR1 is LGHDT, CDR2 YNNKEL, per germline (reference sequence). CDR3 amino acids: CASSQDWRRGNTEAFF. DNA for the CDR3: TGTGCCAGCAGCCAAGATTGGAGACGGGGGAACACTGAAGCTTTCTTT.

This chain links TRBV30 with TRBJ1-1; a possible D gene is TRBD1 (5 bases). V lost 2 bases to trimming and J lost 1 base, with 8 bases between them. CDR3 length: 13 amino acids. Germline-derived CDR1 and CDR2 are GTSNPN and SVGIG (reference sequence). CDR3 sequence reads: CAWSYRRNTEAFF. CDR3 DNA: TGTGCCTGGAGTTACAGGAGGAACACTGAAGCTTTCTTT.